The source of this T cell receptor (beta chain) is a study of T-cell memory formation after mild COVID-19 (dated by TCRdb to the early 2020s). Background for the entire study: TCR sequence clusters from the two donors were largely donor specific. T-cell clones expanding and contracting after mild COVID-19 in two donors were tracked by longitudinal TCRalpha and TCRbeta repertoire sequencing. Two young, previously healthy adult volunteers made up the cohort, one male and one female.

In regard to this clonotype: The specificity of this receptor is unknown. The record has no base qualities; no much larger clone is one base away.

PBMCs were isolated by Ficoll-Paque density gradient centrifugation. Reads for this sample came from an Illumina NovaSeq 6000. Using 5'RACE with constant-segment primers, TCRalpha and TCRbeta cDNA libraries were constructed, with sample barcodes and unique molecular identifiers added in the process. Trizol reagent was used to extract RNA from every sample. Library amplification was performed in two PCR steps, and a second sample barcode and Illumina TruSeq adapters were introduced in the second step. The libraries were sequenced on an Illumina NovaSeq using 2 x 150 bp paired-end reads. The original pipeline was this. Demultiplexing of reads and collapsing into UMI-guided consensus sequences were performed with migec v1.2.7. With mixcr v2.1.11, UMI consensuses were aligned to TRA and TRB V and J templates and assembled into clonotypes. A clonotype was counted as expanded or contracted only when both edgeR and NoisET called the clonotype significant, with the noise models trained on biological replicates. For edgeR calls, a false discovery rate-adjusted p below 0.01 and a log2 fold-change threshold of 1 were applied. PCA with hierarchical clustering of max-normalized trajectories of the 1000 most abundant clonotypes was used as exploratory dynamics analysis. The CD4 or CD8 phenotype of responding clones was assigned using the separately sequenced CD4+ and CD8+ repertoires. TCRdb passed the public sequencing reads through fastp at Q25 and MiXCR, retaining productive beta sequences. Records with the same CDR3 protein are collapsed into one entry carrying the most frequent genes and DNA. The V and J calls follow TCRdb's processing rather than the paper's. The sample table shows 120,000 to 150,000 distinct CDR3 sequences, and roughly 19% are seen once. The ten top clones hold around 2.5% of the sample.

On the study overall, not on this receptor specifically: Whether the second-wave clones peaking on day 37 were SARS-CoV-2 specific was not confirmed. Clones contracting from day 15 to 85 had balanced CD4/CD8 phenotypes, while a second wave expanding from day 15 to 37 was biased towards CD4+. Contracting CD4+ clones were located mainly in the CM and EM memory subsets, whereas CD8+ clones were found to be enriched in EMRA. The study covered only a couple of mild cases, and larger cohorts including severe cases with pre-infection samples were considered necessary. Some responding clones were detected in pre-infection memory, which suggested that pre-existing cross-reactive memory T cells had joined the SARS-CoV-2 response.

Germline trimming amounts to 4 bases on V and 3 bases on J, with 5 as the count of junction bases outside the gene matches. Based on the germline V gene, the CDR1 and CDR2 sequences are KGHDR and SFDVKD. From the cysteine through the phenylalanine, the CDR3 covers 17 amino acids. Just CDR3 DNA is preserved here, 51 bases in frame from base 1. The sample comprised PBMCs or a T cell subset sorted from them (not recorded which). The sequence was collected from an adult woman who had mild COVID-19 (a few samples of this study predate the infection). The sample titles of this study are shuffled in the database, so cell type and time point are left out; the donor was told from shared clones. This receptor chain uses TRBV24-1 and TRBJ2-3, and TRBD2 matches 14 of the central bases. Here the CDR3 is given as CATSDSRLAGGTDTQYF. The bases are TGTGCCACCAGTGACTCCCGACTAGCGGGGGGGACAGATACGCAGTATTTT.